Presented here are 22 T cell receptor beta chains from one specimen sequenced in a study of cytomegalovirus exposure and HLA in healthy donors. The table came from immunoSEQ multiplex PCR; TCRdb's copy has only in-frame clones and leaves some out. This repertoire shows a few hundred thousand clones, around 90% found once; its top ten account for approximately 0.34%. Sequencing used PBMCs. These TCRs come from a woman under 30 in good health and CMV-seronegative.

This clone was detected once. The CDR3, as DNA: TGTGCCAGCAGTCCCGGGACACCCTATAATTCACCCCTCCACTTT. It codes for CASSPGTPYNSPLHF. The V call is TRBV28, the J call TRBJ1-6; weak D call: TRBD1 (6 bases). Germline V gives CDR1 MDHEN, CDR2 SYDVKM. The CDR3 is made up of 15 amino acids. V lost 5 bases and J lost 2, with 10 bases in between.

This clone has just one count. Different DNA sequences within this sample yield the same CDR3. For the CDR3, the DNA is TGTGCCAGCAGTTCAGGGGGTGGAAATCAGCCCCAGCATTTT. This codes for CASSSGGGNQPQHF. The chain recombines TRBV27 with TRBJ1-5; 7 bases match TRBD1. The V segment lost 4 bases and the J segment 4 bases; nucleotides outside the gene matches: 4. CDR1 and CDR2 from the germline V gene are MNHEY and SMNVEV (reference sequence). The CDR3 is made up of 14 amino acids.

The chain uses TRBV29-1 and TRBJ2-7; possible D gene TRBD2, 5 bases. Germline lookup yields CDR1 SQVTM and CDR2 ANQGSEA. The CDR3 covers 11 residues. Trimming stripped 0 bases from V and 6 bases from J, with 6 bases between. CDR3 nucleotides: TGCAGCGTTGAAGATGGAGGCGAGCAGTACTTC. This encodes CSVEDGGEQYF.

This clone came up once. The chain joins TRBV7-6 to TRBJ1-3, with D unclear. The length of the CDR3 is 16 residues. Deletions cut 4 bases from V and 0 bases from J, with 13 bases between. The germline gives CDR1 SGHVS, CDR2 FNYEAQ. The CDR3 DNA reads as TGTGCCAGCAGCTCCCCCGTTCGGGGCTCTGGAAACACCATATATTTT. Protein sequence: CASSSPVRGSGNTIYF.

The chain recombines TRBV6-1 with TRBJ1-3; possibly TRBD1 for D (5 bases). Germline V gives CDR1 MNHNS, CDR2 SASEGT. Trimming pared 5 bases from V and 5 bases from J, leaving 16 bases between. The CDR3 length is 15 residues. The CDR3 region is CASSPTEGPRNTIYF. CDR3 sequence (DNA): TGTGCCAGCAGTCCCACGGAGGGGCCAAGAAACACCATATATTTT.

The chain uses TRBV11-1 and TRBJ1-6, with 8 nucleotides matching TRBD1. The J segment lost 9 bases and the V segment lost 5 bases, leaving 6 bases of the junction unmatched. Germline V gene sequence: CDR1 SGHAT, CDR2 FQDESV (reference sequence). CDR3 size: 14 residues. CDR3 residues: CASSNRGVGSPLHF. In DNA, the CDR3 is TGTGCCAGCAGCAACAGGGGGGTCGGTTCACCCCTCCACTTT.

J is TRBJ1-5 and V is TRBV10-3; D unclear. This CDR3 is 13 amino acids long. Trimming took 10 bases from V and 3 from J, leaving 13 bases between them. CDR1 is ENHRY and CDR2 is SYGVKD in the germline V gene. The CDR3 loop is CATQTGNNQPQHF. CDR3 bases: TGTGCCACCCAGACGGGAAACAATCAGCCCCAGCATTTT.

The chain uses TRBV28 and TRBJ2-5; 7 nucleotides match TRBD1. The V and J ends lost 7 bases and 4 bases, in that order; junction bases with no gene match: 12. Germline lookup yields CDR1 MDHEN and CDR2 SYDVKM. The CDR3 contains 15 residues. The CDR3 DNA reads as TGTGCCAGCACCCCCCAGGGGGACCCCAGAGAGACCCAGTACTTC. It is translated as CASTPQGDPRETQYF.

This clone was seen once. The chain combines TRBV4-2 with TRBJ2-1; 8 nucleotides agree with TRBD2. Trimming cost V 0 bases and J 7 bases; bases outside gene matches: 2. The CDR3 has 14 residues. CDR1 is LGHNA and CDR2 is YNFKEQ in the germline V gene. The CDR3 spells CASSQDGGANEQFF. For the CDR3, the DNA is TGTGCCAGCAGCCAAGACGGGGGGGCGAATGAGCAGTTCTTC.

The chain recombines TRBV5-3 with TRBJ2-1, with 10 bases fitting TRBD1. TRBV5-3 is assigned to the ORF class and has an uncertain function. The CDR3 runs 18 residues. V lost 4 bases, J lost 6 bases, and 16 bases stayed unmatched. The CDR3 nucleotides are TGTGCCAGAAGCATCAAAACCGGGACAGGGGCTAGTCCCAATGAGCAGTTCTTC. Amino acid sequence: CARSIKTGTGASPNEQFF.

The CDR3 nucleotides read TGTGCCATCAGTTTACGTAGCGGGGGGGCCTACAATGAGCAGTTCTTC. It is translated as CAISLRSGGAYNEQFF. The rearrangement uses TRBV10-3 and TRBJ2-1; 11 bases fit TRBD2. V trimming: 5 bases; J trimming: 2 bases; junction bases outside the gene matches: 5. CDR1 and CDR2 (germline): ENHRY, SYGVKD. This CDR3 has 16 amino acids.

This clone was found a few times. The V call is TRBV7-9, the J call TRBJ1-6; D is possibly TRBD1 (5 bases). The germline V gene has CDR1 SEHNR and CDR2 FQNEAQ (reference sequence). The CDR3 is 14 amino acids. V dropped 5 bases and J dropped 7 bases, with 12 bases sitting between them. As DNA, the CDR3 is TGTGCCAGCAGCCTGACAGTCACGAATTCACCCCTCCACTTT. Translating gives CASSLTVTNSPLHF.

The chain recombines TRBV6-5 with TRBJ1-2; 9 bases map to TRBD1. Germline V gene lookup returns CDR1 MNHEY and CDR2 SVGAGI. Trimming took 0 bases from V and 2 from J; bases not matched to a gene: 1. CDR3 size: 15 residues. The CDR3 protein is CASSYSDRGNYGYTF. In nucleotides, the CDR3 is TGTGCCAGCAGTTACTCGGACAGGGGAAACTATGGCTACACCTTC.

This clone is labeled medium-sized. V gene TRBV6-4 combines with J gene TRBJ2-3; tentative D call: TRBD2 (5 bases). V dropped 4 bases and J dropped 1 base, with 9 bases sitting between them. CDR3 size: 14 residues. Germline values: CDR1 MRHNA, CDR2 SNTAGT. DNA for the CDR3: TGTGCCAGCAGTGGTGAGGGCGGCACAGATACGCAGTATTTT. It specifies CASSGEGGTDTQYF.

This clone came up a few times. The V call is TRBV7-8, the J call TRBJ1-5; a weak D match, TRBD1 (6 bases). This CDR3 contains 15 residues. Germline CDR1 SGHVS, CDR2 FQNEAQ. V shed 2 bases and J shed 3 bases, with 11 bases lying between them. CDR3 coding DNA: TGTGCCAGCAGCTTAAACAGGGAATCCAATCAGCCCCAGCATTTT. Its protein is CASSLNRESNQPQHF.

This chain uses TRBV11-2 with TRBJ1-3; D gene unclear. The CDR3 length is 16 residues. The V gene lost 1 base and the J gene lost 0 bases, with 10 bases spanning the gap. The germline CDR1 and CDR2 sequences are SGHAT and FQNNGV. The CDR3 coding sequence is TGTGCCAGCAGCTTAGCTTACGGGAGCTCTGGAAACACCATATATTTT. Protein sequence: CASSLAYGSSGNTIYF. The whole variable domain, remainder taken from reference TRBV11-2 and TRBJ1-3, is EAGVAQSPRYKIIEKRQSVAFWCNPISGHATLYWYQQILGQGPKLLIQFQNNGVVDDSQLPKDRFSAERLKGVDSTLKIQPAKLEDSAVYLCASSLAYGSSGNTIYFGEGSWLTVV.

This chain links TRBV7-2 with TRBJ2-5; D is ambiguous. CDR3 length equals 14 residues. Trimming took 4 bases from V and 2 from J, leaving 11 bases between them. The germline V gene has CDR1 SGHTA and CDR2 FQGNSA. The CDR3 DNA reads TGTGCCAGCAGCTCAACCCCGCGACAAGAGACCCAGTACTTC. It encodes CASSSTPRQETQYF.

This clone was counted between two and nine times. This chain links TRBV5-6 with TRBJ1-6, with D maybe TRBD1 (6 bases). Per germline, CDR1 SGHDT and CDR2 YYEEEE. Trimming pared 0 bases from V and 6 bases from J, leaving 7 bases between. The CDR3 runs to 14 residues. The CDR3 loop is CASSLGRGNSPLHF. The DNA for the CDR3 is TGTGCCAGCAGCTTGGGCAGGGGTAATTCACCCCTCCACTTT.

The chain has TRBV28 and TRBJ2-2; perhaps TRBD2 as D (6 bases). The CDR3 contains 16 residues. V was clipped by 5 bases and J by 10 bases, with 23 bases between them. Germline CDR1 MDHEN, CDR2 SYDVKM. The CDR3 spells CASSVTGGIGYEELFF. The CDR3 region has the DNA TGTGCCAGCAGTGTTACCGGGGGAATAGGTTATGAGGAGCTGTTTTTT.

The CDR3: CASSLRQQGVTGELFF. The CDR3 DNA is TGTGCCAGCAGCTTAAGGCAACAGGGTGTCACCGGGGAGCTGTTTTTT. The rearrangement uses TRBV7-6 and TRBJ2-2; weak D call: TRBD1 (6 bases). V lost 2 bases, J lost 4 bases, and 14 bases lay in between. The germline gives CDR1 SGHVS, CDR2 FNYEAQ. The CDR3 has 16 residues.

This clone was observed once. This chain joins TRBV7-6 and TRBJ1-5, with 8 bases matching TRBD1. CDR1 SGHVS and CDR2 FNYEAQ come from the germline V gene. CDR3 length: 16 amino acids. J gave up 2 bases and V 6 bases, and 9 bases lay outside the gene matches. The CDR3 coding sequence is TGTGCCAGCAGTCTCCTCCAGGGGGCCGGCAATCAGCCCCAGCATTTT. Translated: CASSLLQGAGNQPQHF. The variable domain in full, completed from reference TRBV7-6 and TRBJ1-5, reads GAGVSQSPRYKVTKRGQDVALRCDPISGHVSLYWYRQALGQGPEFLTYFNYEAQQDKSGLPNDRFSAERPEGSISTLTIQRTEQRDSAMYRCASSLLQGAGNQPQHFGDGTRLSIL.

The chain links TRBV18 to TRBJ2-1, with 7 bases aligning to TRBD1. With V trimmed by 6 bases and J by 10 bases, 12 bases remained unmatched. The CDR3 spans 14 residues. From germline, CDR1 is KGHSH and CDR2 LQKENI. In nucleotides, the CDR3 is TGTGCCAGCTCCGCGGACAGGACAAACCGGGAGCAGTTCTTC. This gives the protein CASSADRTNREQFF. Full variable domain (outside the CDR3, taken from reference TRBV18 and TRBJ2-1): NAGVMQNPRHLVRRRGQEARLRCSPMKGHSHVYWYRQLPEEGLKFMVYLQKENIIDESGMPKERFSAEFPKEGPSILRIQQVVRGDSAAYFCASSADRTNREQFFGPGTRLTVL.